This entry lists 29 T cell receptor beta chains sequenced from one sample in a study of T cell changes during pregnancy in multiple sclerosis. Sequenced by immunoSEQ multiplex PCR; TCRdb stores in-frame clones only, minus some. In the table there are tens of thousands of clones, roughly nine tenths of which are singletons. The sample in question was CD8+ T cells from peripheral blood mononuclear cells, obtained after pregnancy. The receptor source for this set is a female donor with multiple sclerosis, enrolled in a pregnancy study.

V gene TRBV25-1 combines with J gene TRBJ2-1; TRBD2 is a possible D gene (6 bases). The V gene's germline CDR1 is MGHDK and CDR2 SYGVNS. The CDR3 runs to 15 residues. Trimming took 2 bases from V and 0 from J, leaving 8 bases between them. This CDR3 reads CASSEGGTSYNEQFF. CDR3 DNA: TGTGCCAGCAGTGAAGGAGGGACCTCCTACAATGAGCAGTTCTTC.

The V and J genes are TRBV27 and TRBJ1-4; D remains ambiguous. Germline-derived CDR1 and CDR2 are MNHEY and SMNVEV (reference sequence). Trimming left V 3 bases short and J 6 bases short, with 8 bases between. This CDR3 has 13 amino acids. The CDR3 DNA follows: TGTGCCAGCAGTTTTGGAGGGTATGAAAAACTGTTTTTT. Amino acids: CASSFGGYEKLFF.

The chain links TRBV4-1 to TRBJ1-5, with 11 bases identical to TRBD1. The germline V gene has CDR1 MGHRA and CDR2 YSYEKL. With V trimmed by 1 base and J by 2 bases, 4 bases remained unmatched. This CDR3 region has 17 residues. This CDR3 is CASSQGTGGEGNQPQHF. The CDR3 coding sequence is TGCGCCAGCAGCCAAGGGACAGGGGGCGAGGGCAATCAGCCCCAGCATTTT.

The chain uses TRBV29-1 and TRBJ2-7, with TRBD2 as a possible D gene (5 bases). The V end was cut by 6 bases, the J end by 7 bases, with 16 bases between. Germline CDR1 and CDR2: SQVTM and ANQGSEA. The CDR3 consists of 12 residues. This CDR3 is CSVDLGSREQYF. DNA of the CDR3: TGCAGCGTGGATCTAGGGAGTAGGGAGCAGTACTTC.

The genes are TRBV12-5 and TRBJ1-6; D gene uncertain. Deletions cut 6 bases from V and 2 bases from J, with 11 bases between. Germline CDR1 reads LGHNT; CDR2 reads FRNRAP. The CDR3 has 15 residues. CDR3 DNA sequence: TGTGCTAGTGGGACCTGGAGTACCTATAATTCACCCCTCCACTTT. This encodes CASGTWSTYNSPLHF. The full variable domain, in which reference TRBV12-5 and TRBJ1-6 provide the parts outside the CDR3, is DARVTQTPRHKVTEMGQEVTMRCQPILGHNTVFWYRQTMMQGLELLAYFRNRAPLDDSGMPKDRFSAEMPDATLATLKIQPSEPRDSAVYFCASGTWSTYNSPLHFGNGTRLTVT.

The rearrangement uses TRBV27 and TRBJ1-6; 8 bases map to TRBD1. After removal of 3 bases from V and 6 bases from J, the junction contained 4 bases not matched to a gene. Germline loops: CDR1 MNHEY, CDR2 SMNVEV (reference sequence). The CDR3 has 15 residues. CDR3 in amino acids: CASSFATGANSPLHF. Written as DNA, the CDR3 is TGTGCCAGCAGTTTCGCGACAGGGGCTAATTCACCCCTCCACTTT.

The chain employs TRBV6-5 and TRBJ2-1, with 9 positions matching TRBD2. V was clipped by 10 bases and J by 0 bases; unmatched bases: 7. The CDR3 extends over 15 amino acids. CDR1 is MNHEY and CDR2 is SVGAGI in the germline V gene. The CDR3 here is CATRSREGSYNEQFF. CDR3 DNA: TGTGCCACCCGCTCGCGGGAGGGCTCCTACAATGAGCAGTTCTTC.

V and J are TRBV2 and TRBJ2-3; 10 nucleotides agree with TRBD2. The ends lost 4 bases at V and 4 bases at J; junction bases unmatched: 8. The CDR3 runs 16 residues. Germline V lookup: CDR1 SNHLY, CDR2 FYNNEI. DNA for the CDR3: TGTGCCAGCAGTGGTGTCGAGCGGGAGGGACCAGATACGCAGTATTTT. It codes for CASSGVEREGPDTQYF. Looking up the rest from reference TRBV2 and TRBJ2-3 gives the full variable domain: EPEVTQTPSHQVTQMGQEVILRCVPISNHLYFYWYRQILGQKVEFLVSFYNNEISEKSEIFDDQFSVERPDGSNFTLKIRSTKLEDSAMYFCASSGVEREGPDTQYFGPGTRLTVL.

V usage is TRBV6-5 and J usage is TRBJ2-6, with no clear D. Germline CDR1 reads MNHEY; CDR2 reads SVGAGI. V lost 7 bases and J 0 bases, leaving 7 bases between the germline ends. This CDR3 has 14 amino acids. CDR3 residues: CASTSSSGANVLTF. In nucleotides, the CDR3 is TGTGCCAGCACCTCTAGCTCTGGGGCCAACGTCCTGACTTTC.

The CDR3: CASSQDRFALAGIYQETQYF. CDR3 nucleotide sequence: TGTGCCAGCAGCCAAGATCGTTTTGCTCTAGCGGGCATCTACCAAGAGACCCAGTACTTC. This sequence joins TRBV14 and TRBJ2-5; TRBD2 matches 8 bases. CDR3 length: 20 amino acids. V lost 0 bases and J lost 0; bases outside the gene matches: 15. The V gene's germline CDR1 is SGHDN and CDR2 FVKESK.

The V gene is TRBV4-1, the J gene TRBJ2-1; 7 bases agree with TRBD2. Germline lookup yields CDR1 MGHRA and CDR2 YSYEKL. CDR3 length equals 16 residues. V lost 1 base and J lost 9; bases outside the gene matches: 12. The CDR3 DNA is TGCGCCAGCAGCCAAGGAGTAGCGGGCCCCATGGGTGAGCAGTTCTTC. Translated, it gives CASSQGVAGPMGEQFF.

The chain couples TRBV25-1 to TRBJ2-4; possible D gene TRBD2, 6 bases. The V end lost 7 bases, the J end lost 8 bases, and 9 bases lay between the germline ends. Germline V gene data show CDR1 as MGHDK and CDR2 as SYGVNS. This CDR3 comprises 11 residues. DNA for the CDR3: TGTGCCAGCAAGACGGGGGACATTCAGTACTTC. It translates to CASKTGDIQYF.

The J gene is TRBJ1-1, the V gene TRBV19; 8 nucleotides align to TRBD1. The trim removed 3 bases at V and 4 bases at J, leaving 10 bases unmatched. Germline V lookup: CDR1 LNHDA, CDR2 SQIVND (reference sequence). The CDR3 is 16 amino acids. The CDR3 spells CASSMAEAGGRTEAFF. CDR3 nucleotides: TGTGCCAGTAGTATGGCGGAAGCAGGGGGCCGCACTGAAGCTTTCTTT.

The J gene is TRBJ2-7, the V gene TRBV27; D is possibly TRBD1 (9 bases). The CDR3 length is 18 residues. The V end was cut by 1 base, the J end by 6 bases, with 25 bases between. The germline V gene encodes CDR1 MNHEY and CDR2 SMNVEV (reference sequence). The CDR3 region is CASSLLRDRVRGGVEQYF. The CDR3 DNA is TGTGCCAGCAGTTTATTACGGGACAGGGTTCGGGGGGGAGTCGAGCAGTACTTC.

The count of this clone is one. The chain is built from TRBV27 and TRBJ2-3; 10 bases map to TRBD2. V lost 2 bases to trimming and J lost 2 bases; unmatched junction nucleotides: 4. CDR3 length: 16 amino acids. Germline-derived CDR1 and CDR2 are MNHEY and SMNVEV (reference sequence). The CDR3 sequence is CASSLTSGRATDTQYF. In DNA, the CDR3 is TGTGCCAGCAGTTTAACGAGCGGGAGGGCCACAGATACGCAGTATTTT.

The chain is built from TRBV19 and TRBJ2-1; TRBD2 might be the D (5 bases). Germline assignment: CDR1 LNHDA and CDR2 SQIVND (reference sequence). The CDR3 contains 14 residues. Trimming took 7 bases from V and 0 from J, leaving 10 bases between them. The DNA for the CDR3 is TGTGCCAGTAATCCGGGGAGCTCCTACAATGAGCAGTTCTTC. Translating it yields CASNPGSSYNEQFF. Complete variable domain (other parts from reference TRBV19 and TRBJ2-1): DGGITQSPKYLFRKEGQNVTLSCEQNLNHDAMYWYRQDPGQGLRLIYYSQIVNDFQKGDIAEGYSVSREKKESFPLTVTSAQKNPTAFYLCASNPGSSYNEQFFGPGTRLTVL.

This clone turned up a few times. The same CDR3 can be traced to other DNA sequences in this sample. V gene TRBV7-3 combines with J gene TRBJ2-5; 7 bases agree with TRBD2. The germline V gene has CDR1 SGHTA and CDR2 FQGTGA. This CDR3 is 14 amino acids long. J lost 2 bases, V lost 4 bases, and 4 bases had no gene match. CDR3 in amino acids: CASSSGLGQETQYF. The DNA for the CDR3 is TGTGCCAGCAGCTCAGGACTAGGGCAAGAGACCCAGTACTTC.

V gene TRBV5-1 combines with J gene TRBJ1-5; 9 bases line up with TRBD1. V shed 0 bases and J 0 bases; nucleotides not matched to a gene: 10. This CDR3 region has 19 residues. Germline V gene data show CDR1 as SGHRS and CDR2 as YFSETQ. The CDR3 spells CASSLETGGYMSSNQPQHF. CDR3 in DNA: TGCGCCAGCAGCTTGGAAACAGGGGGCTATATGAGTAGCAATCAGCCCCAGCATTTT.

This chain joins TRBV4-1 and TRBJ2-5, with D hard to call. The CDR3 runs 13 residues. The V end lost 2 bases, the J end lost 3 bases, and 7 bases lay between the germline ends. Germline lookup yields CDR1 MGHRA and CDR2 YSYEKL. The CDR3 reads CASSQFFKETQYF. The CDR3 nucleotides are TGCGCCAGCAGCCAATTCTTTAAAGAGACCCAGTACTTC.

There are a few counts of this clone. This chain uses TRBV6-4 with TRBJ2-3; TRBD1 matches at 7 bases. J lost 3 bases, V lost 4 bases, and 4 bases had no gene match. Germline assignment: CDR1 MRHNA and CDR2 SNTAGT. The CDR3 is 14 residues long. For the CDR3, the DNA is TGTGCCAGCAGTGGGGGGACAGAAACAGATACGCAGTATTTT. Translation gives CASSGGTETDTQYF.

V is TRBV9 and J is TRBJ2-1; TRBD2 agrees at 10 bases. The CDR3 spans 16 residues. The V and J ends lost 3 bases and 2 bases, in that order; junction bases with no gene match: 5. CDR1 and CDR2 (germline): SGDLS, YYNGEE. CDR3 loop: CASSGTLAGAYNEQFF. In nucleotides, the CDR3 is TGTGCCAGCAGCGGGACGCTAGCGGGAGCCTACAATGAGCAGTTCTTC. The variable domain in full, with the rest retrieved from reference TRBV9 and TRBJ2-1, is DSGVTQTPKHLITATGQRVTLRCSPRSGDLSVYWYQQSLDQGLQFLIQYYNGEERAKGNILERFSAQQFPDLHSELNLSSLELGDSALYFCASSGTLAGAYNEQFFGPGTRLTVL.

The DNA of the CDR3 is TGTGCCAGCAGATGGGACAGCTATAATTCACCCCTCCACTTT. It encodes CASRWDSYNSPLHF. The rearrangement uses TRBV6-5 and TRBJ1-6; TRBD1 aligns across 7 bases. After removal of 6 bases from V and 3 bases from J, the junction contained 2 bases not matched to a gene. Germline V lookup: CDR1 MNHEY, CDR2 SVGAGI. The CDR3 contains 14 residues.

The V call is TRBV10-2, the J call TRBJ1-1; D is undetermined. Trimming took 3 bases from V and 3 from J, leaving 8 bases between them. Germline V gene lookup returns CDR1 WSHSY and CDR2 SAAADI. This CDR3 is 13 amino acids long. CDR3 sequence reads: CASSDGYYTEAFF. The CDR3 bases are TGCGCCAGCAGTGACGGGTATTACACTGAAGCTTTCTTT.

The CDR3 sequence: CASSLAGVAGELFF. In DNA, the CDR3 is TGTGCCAGCAGCTTAGCGGGAGTTGCCGGGGAGCTGTTTTTT. The chain recombines TRBV7-3 with TRBJ2-2; 7 nucleotides match TRBD2. The CDR3 has 14 residues. With 2 bases clipped from V and 6 bases from J, the junction kept 3 bases outside the gene matches. Germline lookup yields CDR1 SGHTA and CDR2 FQGTGA.

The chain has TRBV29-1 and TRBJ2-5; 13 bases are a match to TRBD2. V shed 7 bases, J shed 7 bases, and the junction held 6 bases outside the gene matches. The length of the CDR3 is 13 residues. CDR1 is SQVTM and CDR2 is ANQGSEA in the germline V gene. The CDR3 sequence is CSAGLAGAGTQYF. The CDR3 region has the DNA TGCAGCGCCGGACTAGCGGGAGCGGGGACCCAGTACTTC.

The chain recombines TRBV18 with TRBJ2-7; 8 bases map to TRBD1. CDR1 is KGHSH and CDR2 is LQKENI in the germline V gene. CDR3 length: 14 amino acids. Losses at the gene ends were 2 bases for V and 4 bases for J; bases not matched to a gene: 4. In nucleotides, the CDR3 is TGTGCCAGCTCACCAAGACAGGGGAGGTACGAGCAGTACTTC. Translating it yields CASSPRQGRYEQYF.

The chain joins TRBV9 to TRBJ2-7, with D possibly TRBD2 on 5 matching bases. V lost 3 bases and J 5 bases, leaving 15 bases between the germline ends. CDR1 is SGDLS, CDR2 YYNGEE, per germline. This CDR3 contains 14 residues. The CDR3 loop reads CASSGTATGDEQYF. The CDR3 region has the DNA TGTGCCAGCAGCGGGACCGCCACCGGGGACGAGCAGTACTTC.

DNA of the CDR3: TGTGCCTGGAGTGAAGGCTTGCCGGACACAGCCTACGAGCAGTACTTC. This sequence encodes CAWSEGLPDTAYEQYF. The chain has TRBV30 and TRBJ2-5; D is perhaps TRBD1 (5 bases). The J call may be incorrect, as the DNA end agrees better with TRBJ2-7. Germline V gives CDR1 GTSNPN, CDR2 SVGIG (reference sequence). The CDR3 loop spans 16 amino acids.

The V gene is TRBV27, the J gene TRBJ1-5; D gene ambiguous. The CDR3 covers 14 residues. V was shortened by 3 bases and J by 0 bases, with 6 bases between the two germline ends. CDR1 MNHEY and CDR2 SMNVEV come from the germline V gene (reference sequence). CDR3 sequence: CASSLRDSNQPQHF. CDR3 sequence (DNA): TGTGCCAGCAGTTTGAGAGATAGCAATCAGCCCCAGCATTTT.